The clone carrying this T cell receptor (beta chain) has a single count. Its matching antigen is unknown. Germline and junction disagree at one end, which may indicate a read error. This record belongs to a study of shared clonotypes between healthy human individuals. Study-level background: The donors, a couple of women and a few men, were aged 18 to 49. The plates for each donor numbered three CD4 naive, three CD4 memory, two CD8 naive and one CD8 memory.

Study findings and constraints: Although depth was large, rarefaction showed that sequencing of the sorted subsets was incomplete.

Using immunoSEQ multiplex PCR, the repertoire was profiled, and TCRdb retains in-frame clones only, with some absent. The data contain about 2,500,000 clones, approximately 94% of them singletons. The sequenced material came from naive CD4+ T cells sorted from blood. Subset of the sample: CD45RA+ positively selected. This sequence originates from a man younger than 35 in good health.

The CDR3 nucleotides read TGTGCTAGCAGCTTGGGGGGCGGCTACGAGCAGTACTTC. Residues: CASSLGGGYEQYF. The chain links TRBV7-7 to TRBJ2-7; D is possibly TRBD1 or TRBD2 (6 bases each). This CDR3 has 13 amino acids. CDR1 is SSHAT, CDR2 FNYEAQ, per germline (reference sequence).